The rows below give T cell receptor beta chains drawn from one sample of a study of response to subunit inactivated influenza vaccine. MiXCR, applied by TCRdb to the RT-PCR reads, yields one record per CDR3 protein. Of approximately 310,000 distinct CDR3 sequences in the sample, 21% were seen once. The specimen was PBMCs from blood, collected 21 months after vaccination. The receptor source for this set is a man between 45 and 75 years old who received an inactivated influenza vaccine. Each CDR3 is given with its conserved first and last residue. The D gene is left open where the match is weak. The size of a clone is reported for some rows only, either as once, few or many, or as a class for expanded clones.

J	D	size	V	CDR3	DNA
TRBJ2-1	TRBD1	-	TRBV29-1	CSVAGQGNEQFF	TGCAGCGTCGCGGGACAGGGGAATGAGCAGTTCTTC
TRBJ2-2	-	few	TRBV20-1	CSALLGAYTGELFF	TGCAGTGCGCTCCTCGGGGCGTACACCGGGGAGCTGTTTTTT
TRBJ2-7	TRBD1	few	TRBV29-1	CSARTGNYEQYF	TGCAGCGCACGGACAGGTAACTACGAGCAGTACTTC
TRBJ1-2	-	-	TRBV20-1	CSARDNSWVGYTF	TGCAGTGCTAGAGATAACTCGTGGGTTGGCTACACCTTC
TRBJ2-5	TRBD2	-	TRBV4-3	CASSQGSGRAVETQYF	TGCGCCAGCAGCCAAGGTAGCGGGAGGGCCGTCGAGACCCAGTACTTC
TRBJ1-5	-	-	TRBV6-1	CASSGYGTFNSNQPQHF	TGTGCCAGCAGTGGATACGGGACGTTTAATAGCAATCAGCCCCAGCATTTT
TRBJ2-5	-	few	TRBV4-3	CASSQEGRETQYF	TGCGCCAGCAGCCAAGAAGGTCGGGAGACCCAGTACTTC
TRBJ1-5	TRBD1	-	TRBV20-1	CSARDSPRDRAGQPQHF	TGCAGTGCTAGAGATTCCCCCCGCGACAGGGCGGGTCAGCCCCAGCATTTT
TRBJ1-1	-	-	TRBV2	CASSSELNTEAFF	TGTGCCAGCAGTTCAGAGCTGAACACTGAAGCTTTCTTT
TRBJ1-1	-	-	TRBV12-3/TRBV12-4	CASSFSATEAFF	TGTGCCAGCAGTTTTTCCGCGACTGAAGCTTTCTTT
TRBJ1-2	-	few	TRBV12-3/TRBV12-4	CASSLDWSGYTF	TGTGCCAGCAGTTTGGATTGGTCTGGCTACACCTTC
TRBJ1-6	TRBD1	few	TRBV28	CASSLDRAANSPLHF	TGTGCCAGCAGTTTGGACAGGGCGGCTAATTCACCCCTCCACTTT
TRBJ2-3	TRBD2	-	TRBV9	CASSPETSGLGTDTQYF	TGTGCCAGCAGCCCAGAAACTAGCGGGCTAGGCACAGATACGCAGTATTTT
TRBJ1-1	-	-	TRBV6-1	CASRLYDSLFTEAFF	TGTGCCAGCAGACTGTATGACAGCCTCTTCACTGAAGCTTTCTTT
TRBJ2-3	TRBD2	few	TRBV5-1	CASAPYSGGPVDTQYF	TGCGCCAGCGCGCCCTACTCGGGGGGGCCAGTAGATACGCAGTATTTT
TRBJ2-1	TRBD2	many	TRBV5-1	CASSLEGLAGSEQFF	TGCGCCAGCAGCTTGGAGGGACTAGCCGGGAGTGAGCAGTTCTTC
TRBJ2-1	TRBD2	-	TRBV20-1	CSAQRGHNEQFF	TGCAGTGCACAGCGGGGCCACAATGAGCAGTTCTTC
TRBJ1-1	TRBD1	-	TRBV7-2	CASSLATGVTFF	TGTGCCAGCAGCTTAGCCACAGGGGTAACTTTCTTT
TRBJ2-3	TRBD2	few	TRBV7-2	CASSSPAGGSLRDTQYF	TGTGCCAGCAGCTCTCCAGCGGGGGGCTCACTCAGGGATACGCAGTATTTT
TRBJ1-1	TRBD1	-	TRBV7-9	CASSQWGRGQGTEAFF	TGTGCCAGCAGCCAATGGGGGAGAGGACAGGGCACTGAAGCTTTCTTT
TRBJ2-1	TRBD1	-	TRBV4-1	CASSLRDRDNNEQFF	TGCGCCAGCAGCCTCCGGGACAGGGATAACAATGAGCAGTTCTTC
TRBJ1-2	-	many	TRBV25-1	CASSEKQAGRSNYGYTF	TGTGCCAGCAGTGAAAAACAGGCAGGCCGATCTAACTATGGCTACACCTTC
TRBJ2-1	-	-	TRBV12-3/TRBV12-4	CASSFGDSYNEQFF	TGTGCCAGCAGTTTCGGGGACTCCTACAATGAGCAGTTCTTC
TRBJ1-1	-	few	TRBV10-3	CAIREGFRATTEAFF	TGTGCCATCCGAGAGGGGTTTCGGGCGACCACTGAAGCTTTCTTT
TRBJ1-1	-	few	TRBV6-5	CASSYSPGALNTEAFF	TGTGCCAGCAGTTACTCGCCAGGGGCCCTGAACACTGAAGCTTTCTTT
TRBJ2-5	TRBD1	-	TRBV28	CASSLRGLKTQYF	TGTGCCAGCAGTCTCAGGGGGCTTAAGACCCAGTACTTC
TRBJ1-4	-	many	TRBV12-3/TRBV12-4	CASSRAATNEKLFF	TGTGCCAGCAGCCGGGCTGCAACTAATGAAAAACTGTTTTTT
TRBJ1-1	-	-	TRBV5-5	CASTIRGTEAFF	TGTGCCAGCACCATCCGCGGGACTGAAGCTTTCTTT
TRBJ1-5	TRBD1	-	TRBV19	CASSTKKTGNNQPQHF	TGTGCCAGTAGTACAAAGAAGACAGGGAACAATCAGCCCCAGCATTTT
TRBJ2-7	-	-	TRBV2	CASSGISTYEQYF	TGTGCCAGCAGTGGTATCAGTACCTACGAGCAGTACTTC
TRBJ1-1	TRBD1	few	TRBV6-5	CASSYQGGPNTEAFF	TGTGCCAGCAGTTACCAAGGGGGCCCTAACACTGAAGCTTTCTTT
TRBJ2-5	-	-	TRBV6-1	CASSQSPWEQETQYF	TGTGCCAGCAGCCAATCGCCCTGGGAACAAGAGACCCAGTACTTC
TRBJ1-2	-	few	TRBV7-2	CASSLQGHYGYTF	TGTGCCAGCAGCTTACAGGGCCACTATGGCTACACCTTC
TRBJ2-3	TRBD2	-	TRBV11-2	CASSLSGGTADTQYF	TGTGCCAGCAGCCTCAGCGGGGGGACAGCAGATACGCAGTATTTT
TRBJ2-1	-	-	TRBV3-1	CASSHRIRRPPYNEQFF	TGTGCCAGCAGCCACCGAATCAGGAGGCCACCCTACAATGAGCAGTTCTTC
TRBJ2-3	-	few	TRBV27	CASSFAPGDTQYF	TGTGCCAGCAGTTTTGCGCCCGGAGATACGCAGTATTTT
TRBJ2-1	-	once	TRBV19	CATAVRGEWYNEQFF	TGTGCCACCGCGGTAAGGGGGGAGTGGTACAATGAGCAGTTCTTC
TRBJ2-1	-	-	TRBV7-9	CASSLAAALSSYNEQFF	TGTGCCAGCAGCTTAGCGGCGGCCTTAAGCTCCTACAATGAGCAGTTCTTC
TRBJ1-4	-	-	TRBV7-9	CASRNSPSIRGEKLFF	TGTGCCAGCAGAAATTCCCCGAGCATCCGGGGTGAAAAACTGTTTTTT
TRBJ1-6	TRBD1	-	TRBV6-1	CAVDRANSPLHF	TGTGCTGTGGACAGGGCTAATTCACCCCTCCACTTT
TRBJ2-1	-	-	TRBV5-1	CASSFAGNTGYNEQFF	TGCGCCAGCAGCTTTGCCGGTAACACAGGGTACAATGAGCAGTTCTTC
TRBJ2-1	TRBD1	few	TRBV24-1	CATSDTGQPSYNEQFF	TGTGCCACCAGTGACACGGGACAGCCCTCCTACAATGAGCAGTTCTTC
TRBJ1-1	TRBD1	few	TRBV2	CASTYSQGVTEAFF	TGTGCCAGCACCTACAGTCAGGGGGTCACTGAAGCTTTCTTT
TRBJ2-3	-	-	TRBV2	CASSDVPEDTQYF	TGTGCCAGCAGTGATGTCCCTGAAGATACGCAGTATTTT
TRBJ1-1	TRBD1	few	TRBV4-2	CASSQGPGQVMNTEAFF	TGTGCCAGCAGCCAAGGCCCGGGACAGGTCATGAACACTGAAGCTTTCTTT
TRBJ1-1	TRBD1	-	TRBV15	CASGKGNFRAGGITEAFF	TGTGCCAGCGGTAAGGGAAATTTCCGGGCAGGGGGCATCACTGAAGCTTTCTTT
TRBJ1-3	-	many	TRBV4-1	CASSPPEGVKHF	TGCGCCAGCAGCCCCCCCGAGGGCGTCAAACATTTT
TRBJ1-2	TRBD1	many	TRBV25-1	CASSDGTGGLGYGYTF	TGTGCCAGCAGTGACGGGACAGGGGGCTTGGGCTATGGCTACACCTTC
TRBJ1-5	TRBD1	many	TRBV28	CASSLEGGLGQPQHF	TGTGCCAGCAGTTTAGAAGGGGGCTTGGGACAGCCCCAGCATTTT
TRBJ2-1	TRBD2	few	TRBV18	CASSPPFGTSGYNEQFF	TGTGCCAGCTCACCGCCTTTCGGGACTAGCGGATACAATGAGCAGTTCTTC
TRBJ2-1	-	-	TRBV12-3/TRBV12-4	CASTPVGGNEQFF	TGTGCCAGCACCCCGGTAGGGGGTAATGAGCAGTTCTTC
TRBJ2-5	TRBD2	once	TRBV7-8	CASSRGGGGQETQYF	TGTGCCAGCAGCCGCGGTGGCGGGGGACAAGAGACCCAGTACTTC